Included here is one T cell receptor (beta chain) sequence, with context. This sample stems from a study of identifying expanded T cells in peripheral blood. The table came from immunoSEQ multiplex PCR; TCRdb's copy has only in-frame clones and leaves some out. The sample records around 57,000 clones, 70% to 90% being singletons. Germline V gene lookup returns CDR1 LGHNA and CDR2 YSLEER. The CDR3 extends over 18 amino acids. V lost 0 bases and J lost 2, with 18 bases in between. The chain carries TRBV4-3 and TRBJ2-3; possibly TRBD2 for D (7 bases). This clonotype originated in a person aged 18 to 75 in good health. Sequenced sample: blood. CDR3 nucleotides: TGCGCCAGCAGCCAAGATCCAAGGGGGGGTAAACACACAGATACGCAGTATTTT. This encodes CASSQDPRGGKHTDTQYF.